A single sample is the source of the 11 T cell receptor beta chains below, sequenced in a study of T cell repertoires in cytomegalovirus infection. TCRdb called the reads again in MiXCR, with one record for every CDR3 protein. The sample shows fewer than 250,000 distinct CDR3 sequences, roughly an eighth of them seen only once. Sequenced material: PBMCs. The receptor source for this set is a human donor in good health (CMV status not recorded). Some clones in this sample may be carry-over from other donors' samples.

In its sample, this clonotype was seen many times. The rearrangement uses TRBV28 and TRBJ2-7; 12 positions agree with TRBD2. J was trimmed by 5 bases and V by 5 bases; bases with no gene match: 4. This CDR3 comprises 14 residues. The germline V gene encodes CDR1 MDHEN and CDR2 SYDVKM. CDR3 amino acids: CASSHRTSGDEQYF. As DNA, the CDR3 is TGTGCCAGCAGTCACCGGACTAGCGGGGACGAGCAGTACTTC.

The chain uses TRBV5-1 and TRBJ1-1; D is ambiguous. The V gene lost 0 bases and the J gene lost 10 bases, with 13 bases spanning the gap. CDR1 SGHRS and CDR2 YFSETQ come from the germline V gene. This CDR3 is 13 amino acids long. This CDR3 is CASSLGTQSGAFF. In DNA form, the CDR3 reads TGCGCCAGCAGCTTGGGCACACAATCGGGAGCTTTCTTT.

This clonotype was seen more than once but under ten times. Here the CDR3 DNA reads TGTGCCAGCATCGGACTCCCAGACACTGAAGCTTTCTTT. It encodes CASIGLPDTEAFF. The chain employs TRBV7-9 and TRBJ1-1; D unclear. The length of the CDR3 is 13 residues. Germline CDR1 reads SEHNR; CDR2 reads FQNEAQ (reference sequence). The ends were cut back, 7 bases at V and 3 bases at J, with 12 bases in the middle.

This chain links TRBV29-1 with TRBJ1-1; 8 bases map to TRBD1. The CDR3 covers 12 residues. The junction had 8 bases not matched to a gene; V was cut back by 7 bases and J by 7 bases. Germline loops: CDR1 SQVTM, CDR2 ANQGSEA. CDR3: CSATLTGDEAFF. The CDR3 DNA reads TGCAGCGCCACTCTGACAGGGGATGAAGCTTTCTTT.

Details on this clonotype: No conserved phenylalanine or tryptophan ends this CDR3, so it is likely a read error. The J gene is TRBJ2-7, the V gene TRBV20-1; 9 bases are shared with TRBD2. This CDR3 has 13 residues. The germline gives CDR1 DFQATT, CDR2 SNEGSKA (reference sequence). CDR3 sequence reads: CRGKREVSYEQYL. In DNA, the CDR3 is TGCAGGGGGAAGCGGGAGGTCTCCTACGAGCAGTACTTA.

The chain links TRBV2 to TRBJ1-3; D gene uncertain. Trimming took off 6 bases at V and 3 bases at J, with 6 bases between the two ends. The CDR3 has 12 amino acids. Germline CDR1 and CDR2: SNHLY and FYNNEI. CDR3 loop: CASSAIGNTIYF. As DNA, the CDR3 is TGTGCCAGCAGCGCCATTGGAAACACCATATATTTT. Full variable domain (rest looked up from reference TRBV2 and TRBJ1-3): EPEVTQTPSHQVTQMGQEVILRCVPISNHLYFYWYRQILGQKVEFLVSFYNNEISEKSEIFDDQFSVERPDGSNFTLKIRSTKLEDSAMYFCASSAIGNTIYFGEGSWLTVV.

This clonotype came up a few times. This chain joins TRBV6-6 and TRBJ1-1, with a possible D match to TRBD1 (6 bases). The CDR3 extends over 15 amino acids. Germline-derived CDR1 and CDR2 are MNHNY and SVGAGI (reference sequence). V shed 0 bases and J shed 3 bases, with 11 bases lying between them. The CDR3 coding sequence is TGTGCCAGCAGTTACTCATTTCAGGGGCACACTGAAGCTTTCTTT. It specifies CASSYSFQGHTEAFF.

This clonotype was counted a few times. The chain combines TRBV5-1 with TRBJ2-1; 10 positions match TRBD2. The CDR3 runs to 14 residues. V was pared by 0 bases and J by 8 bases, with 2 bases of the junction left unmatched. In germline, CDR1 is SGHRS, CDR2 YFSETQ. CDR3 sequence: CASSLVAGGYEQFF. DNA of the CDR3: TGCGCCAGCAGCTTGGTAGCGGGAGGCTATGAGCAGTTCTTC.

The rearrangement uses TRBV29-1 and TRBJ2-7; tentative D call: TRBD1 (6 bases). Trimming took 5 bases from V and 5 from J, leaving 16 bases between them. This CDR3 is 13 amino acids long. Germline-derived CDR1 and CDR2 are SQVTM and ANQGSEA. The CDR3 DNA reads TGCAGCGTTAAGCCCAGGGGAACTGACGAGCAGTACTTC. It yields the protein CSVKPRGTDEQYF.

This clonotype was observed at least ten times. The chain links TRBV7-2 to TRBJ1-1; TRBD1 might be the D (5 bases). Trimming shortened V by 1 base and J by 2 bases, and 11 bases separated the two germline ends. From germline, CDR1 is SGHTA and CDR2 FQGNSA. The CDR3 extends over 15 amino acids. This CDR3 reads CASSLVGTKNTEAFF. CDR3 nucleotide sequence: TGTGCCAGCAGCTTAGTCGGGACGAAAAACACTGAAGCTTTCTTT.

This clonotype was observed many times. The chain combines TRBV7-2 with TRBJ1-6, with D tentatively TRBD1 (6 bases). V was trimmed by 7 bases and J by 0 bases, leaving 16 bases between them. Germline V lookup: CDR1 SGHTA, CDR2 FQGNSA. The CDR3 runs to 17 residues. CDR3 loop: CASTRGAPLSYNSPLHF. DNA of the CDR3: TGTGCCAGCACCCGGGGGGCCCCCCTCTCCTATAATTCACCCCTCCACTTT.